This paragraph covers one T cell receptor beta chain sequence. Together with a sample-barcoded 5' primer, a J-beta primer mix was included in a second PCR lasting about 7 to 12 cycles. Via MiXCR, TCRdb re-called the 5' RACE reads, giving one row per CDR3 protein. The table records about 1.7 million distinct CDR3 sequences, about 30% of them present only once. Germline V lookup: CDR1 LGHDT, CDR2 YNNKEL (reference sequence). The V segment lost 4 bases and the J segment 11 bases; nucleotides outside the gene matches: 10. The CDR3 consists of 13 residues. The sample originates from a study of blood T cells in healthy people across ages.

The chain recombines TRBV3-1 with TRBJ2-5, with TRBD2 matching over 7 bases. The TCR sequence derives from a woman aged 30 to 39 in good health. Sequenced sample: blood. In nucleotides, the CDR3 is TGTGCCAGCAGCCTCGGGACTACCTACGGGCAGTACTTC. It translates to CASSLGTTYGQYF.